This is a list of T cell receptor beta chains from one sample in a study of cytomegalovirus exposure and HLA in healthy donors. TCRdb's table, derived via immunoSEQ multiplex PCR, lists solely in-frame clones and lacks some. Of some 190,000 clones in the sample, around three quarters were seen once. Input material: PBMCs. These receptors came from a woman in her thirties in good health and CMV-seropositive. Each CDR3 is given with its conserved first and last residue. D genes are given only for firm matches. Clone size is stated in some rows and not others, as once, few, many or a class when expanded.

d_gene	v_gene	len	j_gene	abundance	CDR3nt	CDR3aa
TRBD1	TRBV5-6	14	TRBJ2-7	-	TGTGCCAGCAGCTGGGGACAGGGCACCTACGAGCAGTACTTC	CASSWGQGTYEQYF
-	TRBV9	14	TRBJ1-6	few	TGTGCCAGCAGCCCCACTCAGGGAAATTCACCCCTCCACTTT	CASSPTQGNSPLHF
-	TRBV11-2	13	TRBJ1-2	-	TGTGCCAGCAGCCCCACAGGGTATGATGGCTACACCTTC	CASSPTGYDGYTF
TRBD2	TRBV7-9	15	TRBJ2-1	-	TGTGCCAGCAGCTTGGGACTAGCGGGGGGCGGTGAGCAGTTCTTC	CASSLGLAGGGEQFF
TRBD1	TRBV5-4	15	TRBJ2-1	-	TGTGCCAGCAGCTCGGGACAGGGGCCCTACAATGAGCAGTTCTTC	CASSSGQGPYNEQFF
TRBD2	TRBV2	17	TRBJ2-3	-	TGTGCCAGCACGGGCCAGCGGGGGGGACGGGTAACAGATACGCAGTATTTT	CASTGQRGGRVTDTQYF
-	TRBV6-1	15	TRBJ1-2	-	TGTGCCAGCAGTGCCACCCAGGGGACGGGCTCACGCTACACCTTC	CASSATQGTGSRYTF
-	TRBV21-1	16	TRBJ1-1	-	TGTGCCAGCACCGGTATGGGAGGCCCCATGAACACTGAAGCTTTCTTT	CASTGMGGPMNTEAFF
-	TRBV5-1	12	TRBJ1-4	-	TGCGCCAGCAGCCCCCGCGGGGGAAAACTGTTTTTT	CASSPRGGKLFF
-	TRBV2	13	TRBJ1-6	-	TGTGCCACCCTTACACAGGGAACTTCACCCCTCCACTTT	CATLTQGTSPLHF
TRBD1	TRBV4-3	13	TRBJ2-3	-	TGCGCCAGCAGCCAGGGACAGGCAGATACGCAGTATTTT	CASSQGQADTQYF
TRBD1	TRBV9	12	TRBJ2-7	few	TGTGCCAGCAGCGACGACAGGGACAAGCAGTACTTC	CASSDDRDKQYF
-	TRBV6-5	13	TRBJ2-5	-	TGTGCCAGCAGACGGGGGGCATGGGAGACCCAGTACTTC	CASRRGAWETQYF
TRBD2	TRBV30	14	TRBJ2-7	-	TGTGCCTGGGAGCGGGGGGGGCTTGGTCAAAAGCAGTACTTC	CAWERGGLGQKQYF
TRBD2	TRBV10-3	17	TRBJ2-3	-	TGTGCCATCAATGGGCTAGCGGGGGGAGCTATCACAGATACGCAGTATTTT	CAINGLAGGAITDTQYF
-	TRBV19	14	TRBJ1-4	-	TGTGCCAGTAGCACTTCAGGGATCGGAGAAAAACTGTTTTTT	CASSTSGIGEKLFF
-	TRBV7-6	15	TRBJ2-2	-	TGTGCCAGCAGAGTGGGGGGGGCTAACACCGGGGAGCTGTTTTTT	CASRVGGANTGELFF
-	TRBV19	15	TRBJ1-5	-	TGTGCCAGTAGTATAGATTTCAGGGAAAATCAGCCCCAGCATTTT	CASSIDFRENQPQHF
TRBD1	TRBV5-6	14	TRBJ1-2	-	TGTGCCAGCAGCTTGGTTCAGGGGGCGCTTGGCTACACCTTC	CASSLVQGALGYTF
-	TRBV15	15	TRBJ2-5	-	TGTGCCACCAGCAAGGGGCAGGGGTCATCAGAGACCCAGTACTTC	CATSKGQGSSETQYF
TRBD1	TRBV13	15	TRBJ2-2	-	TGTGCCAGCAGCTTAGTAGGGGGCGACACCGGGGAGCTGTTTTTT	CASSLVGGDTGELFF
-	TRBV6-4	14	TRBJ2-7	-	TGTGCCAGCAGTGACTCGGTCGGGACCTACGAGCAGTACTTC	CASSDSVGTYEQYF
TRBD1	TRBV19	15	TRBJ1-2	-	TGTGCCAGTAGTACCCCCCGGACAGGTTATACGGGCTACACCTTC	CASSTPRTGYTGYTF
TRBD2	TRBV28	16	TRBJ2-1	-	TGTGCCAGCCTCACGGGAGGGTCTTGGTCCTACAATGAGCAGTTCTTC	CASLTGGSWSYNEQFF
TRBD2	TRBV9	16	TRBJ2-1	-	TGTGCCAGCAGCGTCCGCCAGGGCGGGGGGGTCAATGAGCAGTTCTTC	CASSVRQGGGVNEQFF
TRBD2	TRBV9	14	TRBJ2-1	-	TGTGCCAGCAGCGTAGGGGGGGGTCTGGATGAGCAGTTCTTC	CASSVGGGLDEQFF
TRBD1	TRBV7-9	15	TRBJ1-1	-	TGTGCCAGCAGCTCCTGGACAGGGGGCGGAACTGAAGCTTTCTTT	CASSSWTGGGTEAFF
TRBD2	TRBV5-6	16	TRBJ2-5	-	TGTGCCAGCAGCCCCATAGCGGGGCTGGGGGCAGAGACCCAGTACTTC	CASSPIAGLGAETQYF
TRBD2	TRBV7-6	17	TRBJ2-2	-	TGTGCCAGCAGCCCATCATGGCGACTAGCTGGGAACGGGGAGCTGTTTTTT	CASSPSWRLAGNGELFF
-	TRBV27	16	TRBJ1-4	once	TGTGCCAGCAGTTTAGCGGGGGATGCAACTAATGAAAAACTGTTTTTT	CASSLAGDATNEKLFF
TRBD2	TRBV6-5	14	TRBJ2-7	-	TGTGCCAGCAGTGTTGGCGGGAGCTCCTACGAGCAGTACTTC	CASSVGGSSYEQYF
-	TRBV5-6	13	TRBJ1-2	few	TGTGCCAGCAGCTTAGGCCAGGTCTATGGCTACACCTTC	CASSLGQVYGYTF
-	TRBV4-3	13	TRBJ1-3	-	TGCGCCAGCAGCCGCCCGGGTGGAAACACCATATATTTT	CASSRPGGNTIYF
TRBD2	TRBV13	16	TRBJ2-1	-	TGTGCCAGCAGCTTCCGGACTAGCGGTCCCTACAATGAGCAGTTCTTC	CASSFRTSGPYNEQFF
TRBD2	TRBV18	17	TRBJ2-7	-	TGTGCCAGCTCACCTCCCGGGACTAGCGGGGGCTCCTACGAGCAGTACTTC	CASSPPGTSGGSYEQYF
TRBD2	TRBV11-2	15	TRBJ2-5	-	TGTGCCAGCAGCTTAGAGTTCGGGGAGGGAGAGACCCAGTACTTC	CASSLEFGEGETQYF
TRBD1	TRBV6-5	14	TRBJ1-2	few	TGTGCCAGCAGCACGGACAGGGTTGCCTATGGCTACACCTTC	CASSTDRVAYGYTF
TRBD2	TRBV5-1	16	TRBJ2-5	-	TGCGCCAGCAGCTTGTACCTAGCGGGGGGTGGAGAGACCCAGTACTTC	CASSLYLAGGGETQYF
-	TRBV5-6	13	TRBJ1-2	-	TGTGCCAGCAGCGACGCAGGGAACTATGGCTACACCTTC	CASSDAGNYGYTF
TRBD2	TRBV6-4	14	TRBJ2-7	-	TGTGCCAGCAGGCCCGGACTAGCGGGTCGGGAGCAGTACTTC	CASRPGLAGREQYF
-	TRBV5-1	15	TRBJ1-1	few	TGCGCCAGCAGCTCTCCCGGGGTACCGCACACTGAAGCTTTCTTT	CASSSPGVPHTEAFF
-	TRBV11-2	14	TRBJ2-7	few	TGTGCCAGCAGCTTAGATCGACTGACCTACGAGCAGTACTTC	CASSLDRLTYEQYF